This T cell receptor beta chain was recorded in a study of cytomegalovirus exposure and HLA in healthy donors. Study results and caveats: The study assumed roughly uniform donor sequencing depth for presence/absence analyses. An observed cluster of highly shared sequence variants was recorded as a likely sequencing artifact.

In the case of this clone: Its antigen is not identified.

PCR employed 60 Vbeta and 13 Jbeta primers. Data came from immunoSEQ multiplex PCR; TCRdb stores just in-frame clones and leaves some out. The profile shows fewer than 110,000 clones, around 76% of them singletons. The junction had 9 bases not matched to a gene; V was cut back by 5 bases and J by 0 bases. Germline V gene data show CDR1 as MDHEN and CDR2 as SYDVKM. The CDR3 spans 17 residues. Material for sequencing was PBMCs. The sequence was collected from a woman aged 18-30 years in good health and CMV-seropositive. The rearrangement joins TRBV28 to TRBJ1-4; 7 nucleotides agree with TRBD1. The CDR3 sequence: CASSPSGTVATNEKLFF. The CDR3 DNA reads TGTGCCAGCAGTCCCTCAGGGACAGTTGCAACTAATGAAAAACTGTTTTTT.